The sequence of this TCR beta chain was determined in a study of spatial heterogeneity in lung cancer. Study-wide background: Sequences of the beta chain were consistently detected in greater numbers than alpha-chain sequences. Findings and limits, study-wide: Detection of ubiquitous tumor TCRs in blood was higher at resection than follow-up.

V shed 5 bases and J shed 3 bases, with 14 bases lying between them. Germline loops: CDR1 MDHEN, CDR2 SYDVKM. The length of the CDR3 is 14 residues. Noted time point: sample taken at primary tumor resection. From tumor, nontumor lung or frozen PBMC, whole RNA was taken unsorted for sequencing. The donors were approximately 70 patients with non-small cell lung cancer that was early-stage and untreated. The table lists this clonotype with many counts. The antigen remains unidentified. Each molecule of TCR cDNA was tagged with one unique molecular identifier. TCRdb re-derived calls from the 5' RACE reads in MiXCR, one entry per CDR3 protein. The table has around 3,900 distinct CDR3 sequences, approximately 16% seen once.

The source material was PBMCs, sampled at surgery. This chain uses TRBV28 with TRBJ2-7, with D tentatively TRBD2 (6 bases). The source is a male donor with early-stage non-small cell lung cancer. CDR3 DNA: TGTGCCAGCAGTCCCCGCGGTAGCGGCTACGAGCAGTACTTC. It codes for CASSPRGSGYEQYF.